This entry features one TCR beta chain sequence. What it recognizes is unknown. Two oligonucleotides, mixed equimolar, formed the beta constant-region primer covering TRBC1 and TRBC2. The ligated cDNA underwent four PCR rounds using SP2 and nested alpha and beta constant-region primers. TCRdb reprocessed the UMI-ligation and nested PCR reads with MiXCR, giving one entry per CDR3 protein. The table lists roughly 140,000 distinct CDR3 sequences, under 25% of them singletons. From the second PCR step, alpha and beta chains were amplified apart. These data come from a study of naive and memory T cell subsets. V gave up 2 bases and J gave up 3 bases, with 13 bases separating them. The CDR3 covers 15 residues. The germline gives CDR1 MNHNY, CDR2 SVGAGI (reference sequence). The study, taken as a whole, reports: A few larger clonotypes appeared in naive repertoires, especially CD8, possibly memory cells re-expressing CD45RA. Naive and memory subsets had different power law exponents for TCR abundance.

The rearrangement uses TRBV6-6 and TRBJ1-2; D is unclear. Sequenced: naive CD8+ T cells from blood. This clonotype was obtained from a human donor in good health. The CDR3 bases are TGTGCCAGCAGTTACGAGTTAGGGCAGGACTATGGCTACACCTTC. Its protein product is CASSYELGQDYGYTF.